This TCR beta chain was found in a study of blood T cell repertoires in COVID-19 (dated by TCRdb to about 2020). In the study overall: Samples covering the acute and convalescent phases of COVID-19 were provided by collaborators in the United States, Italy and Spain. The dataset comprised deeply sampled blood TCRbeta repertoires from subjects exposed to, actively infected with, or recovered from COVID-19. The samples were drawn from two sources: the first 160 participants of the ongoing ImmuneRACE study, and fewer than 1,500 subjects contributed by 6 global collaborators. Where available, HLA class I and class II types were obtained from metadata supplied by the sample provider rather than from assay-based typing. A de-identified subject ID, COVID-19 status, age in years and sex were almost always included in the sample metadata. The repertoires were released in a freely available public database meant as a resource for research on the immune response to SARS-CoV-2. The material from the prospective study consisted of cDNA or gDNA derived from T cells, B-cell-depleted T cells, or PBMCs. Here is what the overall study found, with its caveats: The quantity of clinical and demographic metadata differed by source and by participant and was supplied without curation.

Whole blood was collected in K2EDTA tubes by collaborating institutions according to the institutions' own protocols. For TCRbeta analysis, collaborators shipped samples in one of three forms: frozen whole blood, isolated PBMCs, or DNA extracted from either of those sample types. The immunoSEQ Assay, a bias-controlled multiplex PCR, was used to amplify TCRbeta CDR3 regions from genomic DNA. Per the source publication's procedure: Within the assay, amplification of reference gene primers was used to estimate how many nucleated cells each sample contained. To quantify the absolute abundance of each unique TCRbeta CDR3 rearrangement, sequence reads were collapsed and filtered. For each sample, productive Simpson clonality was calculated by taking the square root of Simpson's diversity index across productive rearrangements. This immuneACCESS table, as held by TCRdb, lists in-frame sequences with V and J called but not all clones. Of the missing ones, under half trace to an unresolved V gene in checked studies; the others have no known cause. V and J calls and clone size follow that table, whereas D and trimming were derived from the DNA. The sample contains 240,000 or so clones, nearly 90% of them found a single time. Together, the top ten hold just under 0.8% of the sample.

Comments on this clone: Its antigen remains undetermined. No qualities accompany the bases; no much larger clone lies one base away.

Its CDR3 holds 12 amino acids, cysteine through phenylalanine. Just the 36-base CDR3 DNA is kept, in frame starting at base 1. Compared with germline, V lacks 10 bases and J lacks 4 bases; bases without a gene match: 5. From the germline V gene, CDR1 is SNHLY and CDR2 is FYNNEI. This receptor was obtained from a woman under 40 with acute or convalescent COVID-19. The chain is made from TRBV2 and TRBJ1-1, and 8 bases in between align with TRBD1. Sequencing input: peripheral blood. In nucleotide form, the sequence is TGTGCCACCAGGGGGCTCCTCACTGAAGCTTTCTTT. This encodes CATRGLLTEAFF. The full variable domain, completed from the reference TRBV2 and TRBJ1-1 proteins outside the CDR3, reads EPEVTQTPSHQVTQMGQEVILRCVPISNHLYFYWYRQILGQKVEFLVSFYNNEISEKSEIFDDQFSVERPDGSNFTLKIRSTKLEDSAMYFCATRGLLTEAFFGQGTRLTVV.